This T cell receptor (beta chain) was captured in a study of human T cells and chemical hapten exposure. This clonotype showed up just a few times. CDR3 length equals 14 residues. V dropped 0 bases and J dropped 5; count of bases not matched to a gene: 5. Germline V CDR1 and CDR2: DFQATT, SNEGSKA (reference sequence). Regarding time point: pre-sensitization, week 0. The treatment was: therapeutic diphenylcyclopropenone sensitization with weekly scalp DPC. Drawing of blood took place ahead of applying each patch test. TCRdb re-analysed the RACE reads in MiXCR, keeping a single row per CDR3 protein. This table has more than 250,000 distinct CDR3 sequences, roughly 8.9% appearing once.

The material sequenced was whole blood, taken in connection with sensitization to the hapten diphenylcyclopropenone (DPC). The gene calls are TRBV20-1 and TRBJ1-1; 8 nucleotides align to TRBD1. This clonotype was obtained from a woman aged 40 to 50 with alopecia areata. Some clones in this sample may be carry-over from other donors' samples. This CDR3 is CSARDPQGATEAFF. As DNA, the CDR3 is TGCAGTGCTAGAGATCCGCAGGGGGCAACTGAAGCTTTCTTT.